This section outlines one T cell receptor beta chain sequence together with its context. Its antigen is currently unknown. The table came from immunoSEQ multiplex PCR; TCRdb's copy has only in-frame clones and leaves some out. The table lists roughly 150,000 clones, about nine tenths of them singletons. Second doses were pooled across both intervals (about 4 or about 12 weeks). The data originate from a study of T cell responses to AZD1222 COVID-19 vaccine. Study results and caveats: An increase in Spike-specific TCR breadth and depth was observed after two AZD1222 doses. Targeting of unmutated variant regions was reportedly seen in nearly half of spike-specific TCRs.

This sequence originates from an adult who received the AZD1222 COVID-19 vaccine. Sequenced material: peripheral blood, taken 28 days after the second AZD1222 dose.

CDR3 DNA: TGTGCCACCAGCAGAGTTGAGACAGTCACCTACAATGAGCAGTTCTTC. Translated: CATSRVETVTYNEQFF. The chain links TRBV15 to TRBJ2-1; possibly TRBD1 for D (5 bases). CDR1 is LNHNV and CDR2 is YYDKDF in the germline V gene (reference sequence). This CDR3 has 16 amino acids. The V end was cut by 1 base, the J end by 2 bases, with 12 bases between. Full variable domain (missing parts from reference TRBV15 and TRBJ2-1): DAMVIQNPRYQVTQFGKPVTLSCSQTLNHNVMYWYQQKSSQAPKLLFHYYDKDFNNEADTPDNFQSRRPNTSFCFLDIRSPGLGDTAMYLCATSRVETVTYNEQFFGPGTRLTVL.